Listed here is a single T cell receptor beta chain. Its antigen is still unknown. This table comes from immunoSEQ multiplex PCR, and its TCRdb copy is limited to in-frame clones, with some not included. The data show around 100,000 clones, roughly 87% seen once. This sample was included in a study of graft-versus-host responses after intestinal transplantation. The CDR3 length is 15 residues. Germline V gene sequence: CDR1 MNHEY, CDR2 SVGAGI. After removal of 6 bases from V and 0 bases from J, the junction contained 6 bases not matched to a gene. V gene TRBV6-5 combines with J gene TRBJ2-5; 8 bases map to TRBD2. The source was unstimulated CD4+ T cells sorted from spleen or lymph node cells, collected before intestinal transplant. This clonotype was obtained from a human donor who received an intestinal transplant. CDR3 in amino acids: CASRRTSRYQETQYF. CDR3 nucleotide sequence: TGTGCCAGCAGACGGACTAGCAGATACCAAGAGACCCAGTACTTC.